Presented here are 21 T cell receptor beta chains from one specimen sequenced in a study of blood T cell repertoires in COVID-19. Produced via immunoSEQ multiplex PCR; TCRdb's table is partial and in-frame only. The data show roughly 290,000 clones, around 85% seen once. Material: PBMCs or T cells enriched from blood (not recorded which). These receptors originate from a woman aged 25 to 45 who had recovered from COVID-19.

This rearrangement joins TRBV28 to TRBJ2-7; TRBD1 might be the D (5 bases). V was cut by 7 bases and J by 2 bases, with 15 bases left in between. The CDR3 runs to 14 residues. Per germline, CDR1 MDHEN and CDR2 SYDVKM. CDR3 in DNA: TGTGCCAGCAATCGCGCGACAGCCCCCTACGAGCAGTACTTC. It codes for CASNRATAPYEQYF.

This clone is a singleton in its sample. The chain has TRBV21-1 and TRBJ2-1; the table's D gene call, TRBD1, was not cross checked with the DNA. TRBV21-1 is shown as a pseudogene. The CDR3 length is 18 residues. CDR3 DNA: TGTGCCAGCAGCAGTCCCAAAAGAACAGGGAGCTCCTACAATGAGCAGTTCTTC. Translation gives CASSSPKRTGSSYNEQFF.

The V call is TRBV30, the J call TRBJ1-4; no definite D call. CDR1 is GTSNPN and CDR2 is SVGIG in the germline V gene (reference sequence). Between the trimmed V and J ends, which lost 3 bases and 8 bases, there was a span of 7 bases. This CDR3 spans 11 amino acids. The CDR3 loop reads CAWREEEKLFF. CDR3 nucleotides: TGTGCCTGGAGAGAAGAGGAAAAACTGTTTTTT.

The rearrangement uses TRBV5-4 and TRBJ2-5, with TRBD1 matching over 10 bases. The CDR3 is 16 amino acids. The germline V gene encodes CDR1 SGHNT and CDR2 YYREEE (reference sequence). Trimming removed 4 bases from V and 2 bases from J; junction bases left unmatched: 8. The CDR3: CASSGRDRGSQETQYF. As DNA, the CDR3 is TGTGCCAGCAGCGGACGGGACAGGGGTTCGCAAGAGACCCAGTACTTC.

The CDR3 spells CASSIADRGTDTQYF. Here the CDR3 DNA reads TGTGCCAGTAGTATAGCCGACAGGGGCACAGATACGCAGTATTTT. This sequence joins TRBV19 and TRBJ2-3, with TRBD1 identical over 7 bases. Germline CDR1 and CDR2: LNHDA and SQIVND (reference sequence). This CDR3 is 15 amino acids long. Trimming at V came to 1 base and at J to 1 base, leaving 2 bases not matched to a gene.

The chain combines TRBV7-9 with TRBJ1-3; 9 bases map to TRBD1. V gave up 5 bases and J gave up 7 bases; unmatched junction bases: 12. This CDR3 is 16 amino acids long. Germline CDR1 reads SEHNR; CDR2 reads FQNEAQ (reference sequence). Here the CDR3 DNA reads TGTGCCAGCAGCCGACAAACCGGGACAGGGAGCAACACCATATATTTT. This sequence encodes CASSRQTGTGSNTIYF.

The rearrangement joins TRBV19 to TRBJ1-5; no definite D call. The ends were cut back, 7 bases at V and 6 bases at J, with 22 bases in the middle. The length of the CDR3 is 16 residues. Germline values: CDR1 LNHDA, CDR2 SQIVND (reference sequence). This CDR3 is CASTPYGRDRSQPQHF. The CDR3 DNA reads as TGTGCCAGTACCCCCTACGGGAGGGATAGGAGTCAGCCCCAGCATTTT.

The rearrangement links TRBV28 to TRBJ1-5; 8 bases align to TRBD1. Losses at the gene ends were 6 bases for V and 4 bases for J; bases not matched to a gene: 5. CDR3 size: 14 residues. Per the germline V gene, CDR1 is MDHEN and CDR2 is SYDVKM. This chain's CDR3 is CASRAGQANQPQHF. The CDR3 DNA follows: TGTGCCAGCAGGGCGGGACAGGCAAATCAGCCCCAGCATTTT.

The CDR3 sequence is CASSLALTEAFF. CDR3 coding DNA: TGTGCCAGCAGCTTGGCCTTGACTGAAGCTTTCTTT. This rearrangement joins TRBV5-5 to TRBJ1-1; no definite D call. Per germline, CDR1 SGHKS and CDR2 YYEKEE (reference sequence). V was shortened by 0 bases and J by 5 bases, with 5 bases between the two germline ends. The CDR3 loop spans 12 amino acids. The full variable domain, completed using reference TRBV5-5 and TRBJ1-1, is DAGVTQSPTHLIKTRGQQVTLRCSPISGHKSVSWYQQVLGQGPQFIFQYYEKEERGRGNFPDRFSARQFPNYSSELNVNALLLGDSALYLCASSLALTEAFFGQGTRLTVV.

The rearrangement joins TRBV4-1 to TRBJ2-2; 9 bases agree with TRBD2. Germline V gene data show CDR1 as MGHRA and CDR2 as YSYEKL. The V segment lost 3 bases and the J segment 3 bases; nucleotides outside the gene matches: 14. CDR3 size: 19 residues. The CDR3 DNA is TGCGCCAGCAGCCAGGCCGTGTGGCGGGGGGGCGATCACACCGGGGAGCTGTTTTTT. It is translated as CASSQAVWRGGDHTGELFF.

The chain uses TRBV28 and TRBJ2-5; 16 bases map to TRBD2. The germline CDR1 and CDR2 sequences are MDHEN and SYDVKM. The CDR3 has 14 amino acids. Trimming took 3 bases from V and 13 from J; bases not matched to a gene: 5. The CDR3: CASSLGLAGGGWYF. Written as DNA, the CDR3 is TGTGCCAGCAGTTTGGGACTAGCGGGAGGGGGTTGGTACTTC.

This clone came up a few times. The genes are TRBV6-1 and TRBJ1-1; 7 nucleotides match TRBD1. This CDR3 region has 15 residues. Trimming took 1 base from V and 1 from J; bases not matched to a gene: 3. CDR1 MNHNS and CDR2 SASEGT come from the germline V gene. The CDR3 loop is CASSEVAGGNTEAFF. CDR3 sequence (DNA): TGTGCCAGCAGTGAAGTGGCAGGGGGGAACACTGAAGCTTTCTTT.

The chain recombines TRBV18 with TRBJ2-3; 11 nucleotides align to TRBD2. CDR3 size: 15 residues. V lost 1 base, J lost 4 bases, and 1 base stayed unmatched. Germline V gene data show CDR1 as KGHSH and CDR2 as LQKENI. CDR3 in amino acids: CASSPLAGGSDTQYF. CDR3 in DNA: TGTGCCAGCTCACCACTAGCGGGAGGGTCAGATACGCAGTATTTT.

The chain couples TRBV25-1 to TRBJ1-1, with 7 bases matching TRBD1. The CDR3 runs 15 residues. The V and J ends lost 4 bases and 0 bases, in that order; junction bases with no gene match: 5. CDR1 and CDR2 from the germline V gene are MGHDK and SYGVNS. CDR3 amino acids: CASSARQGMNTEAFF. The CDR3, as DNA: TGTGCCAGCAGTGCCAGACAGGGAATGAACACTGAAGCTTTCTTT.

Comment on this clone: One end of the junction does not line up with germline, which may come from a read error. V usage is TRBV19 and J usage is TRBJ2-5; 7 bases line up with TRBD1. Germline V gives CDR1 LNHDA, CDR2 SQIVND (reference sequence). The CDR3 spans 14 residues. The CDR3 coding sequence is TGTGCCAGTAGCATAGGGGGCAGGGTAGGGACCCAGTACTTC. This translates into CASSIGGRVGTQYF.

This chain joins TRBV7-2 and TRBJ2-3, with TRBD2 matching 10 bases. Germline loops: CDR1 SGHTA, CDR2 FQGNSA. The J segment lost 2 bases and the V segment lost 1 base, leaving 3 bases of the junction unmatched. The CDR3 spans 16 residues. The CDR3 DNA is TGTGCCAGCAGCTTAGGTCTAGCGGGGGTCACAGATACGCAGTATTTT. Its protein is CASSLGLAGVTDTQYF. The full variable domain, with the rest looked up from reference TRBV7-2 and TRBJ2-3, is GAGVSQSPSNKVTEKGKDVELRCDPISGHTALYWYRQSLGQGLEFLIYFQGNSAPDKSGLPSDRFSAERTGGSVSTLTIQRTQQEDSAVYLCASSLGLAGVTDTQYFGPGTRLTVL.

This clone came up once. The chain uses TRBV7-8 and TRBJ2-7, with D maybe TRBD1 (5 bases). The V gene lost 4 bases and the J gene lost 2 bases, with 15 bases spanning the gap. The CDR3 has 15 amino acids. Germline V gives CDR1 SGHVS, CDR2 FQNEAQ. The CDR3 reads CASSWTRVAPYEQYF. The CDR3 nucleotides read TGTGCCAGCAGCTGGACCAGGGTGGCCCCCTACGAGCAGTACTTC. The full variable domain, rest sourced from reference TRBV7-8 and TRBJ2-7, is GAGVSQSPRYKVAKRGQDVALRCDPISGHVSLFWYQQALGQGPEFLTYFQNEAQLDKSGLPSDRFFAERPEGSVSTLKIQRTQQEDSAVYLCASSWTRVAPYEQYFGPGTRLTVT.

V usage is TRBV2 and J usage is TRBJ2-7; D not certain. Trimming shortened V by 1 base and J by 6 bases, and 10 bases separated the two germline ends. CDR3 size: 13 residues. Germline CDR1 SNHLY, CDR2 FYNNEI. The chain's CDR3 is CASSEGVSVEQYF. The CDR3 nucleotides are TGTGCCAGCAGTGAAGGTGTGTCAGTCGAGCAGTACTTC.

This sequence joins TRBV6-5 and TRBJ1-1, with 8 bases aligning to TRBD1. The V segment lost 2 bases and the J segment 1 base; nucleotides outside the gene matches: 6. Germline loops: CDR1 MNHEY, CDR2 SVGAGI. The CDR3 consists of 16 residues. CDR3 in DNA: TGTGCCAGCAGTTACAGGCAGGGGGCCCGGAACACTGAAGCTTTCTTT. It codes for CASSYRQGARNTEAFF.

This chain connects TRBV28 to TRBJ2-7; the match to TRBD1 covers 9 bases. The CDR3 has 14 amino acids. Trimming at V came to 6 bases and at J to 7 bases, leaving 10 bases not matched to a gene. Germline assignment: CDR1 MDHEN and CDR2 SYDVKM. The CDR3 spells CASSNGQGFREQYF. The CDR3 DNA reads TGTGCCAGCAGCAATGGACAGGGGTTTCGGGAGCAGTACTTC.

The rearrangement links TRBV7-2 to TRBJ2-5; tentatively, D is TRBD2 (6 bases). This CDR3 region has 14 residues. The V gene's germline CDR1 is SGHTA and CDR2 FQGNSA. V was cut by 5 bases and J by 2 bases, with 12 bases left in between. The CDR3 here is CASSLQRVQETQYF. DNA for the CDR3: TGTGCCAGCAGCCTCCAGCGGGTTCAAGAGACCCAGTACTTC.